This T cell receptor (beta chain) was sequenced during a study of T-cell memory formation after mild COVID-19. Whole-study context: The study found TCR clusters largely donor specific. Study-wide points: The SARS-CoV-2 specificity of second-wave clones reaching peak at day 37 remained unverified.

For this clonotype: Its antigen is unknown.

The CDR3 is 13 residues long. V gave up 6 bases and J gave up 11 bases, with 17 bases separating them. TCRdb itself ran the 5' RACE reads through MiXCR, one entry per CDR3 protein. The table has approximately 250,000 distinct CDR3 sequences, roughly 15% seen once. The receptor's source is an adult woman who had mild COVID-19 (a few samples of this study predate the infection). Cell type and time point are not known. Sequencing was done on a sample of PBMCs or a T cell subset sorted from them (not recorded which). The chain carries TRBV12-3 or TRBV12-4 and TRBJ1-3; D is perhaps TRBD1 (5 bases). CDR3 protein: CASRRQGRVAIYF. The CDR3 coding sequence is TGTGCCAGCAGACGTCAGGGCCGGGTGGCCATATATTTT.